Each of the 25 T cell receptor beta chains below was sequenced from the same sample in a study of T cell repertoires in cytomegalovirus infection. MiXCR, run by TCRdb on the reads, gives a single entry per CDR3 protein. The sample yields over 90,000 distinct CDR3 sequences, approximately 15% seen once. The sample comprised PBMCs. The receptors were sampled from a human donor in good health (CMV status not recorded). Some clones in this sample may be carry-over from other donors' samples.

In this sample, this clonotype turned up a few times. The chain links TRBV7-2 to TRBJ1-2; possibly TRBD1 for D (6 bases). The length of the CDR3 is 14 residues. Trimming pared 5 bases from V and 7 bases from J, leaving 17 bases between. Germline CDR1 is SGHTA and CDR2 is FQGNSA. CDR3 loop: CASSPQGSLSGYTF. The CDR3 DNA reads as TGTGCCAGCAGCCCGCAGGGGTCCCTCAGTGGCTACACCTTC.

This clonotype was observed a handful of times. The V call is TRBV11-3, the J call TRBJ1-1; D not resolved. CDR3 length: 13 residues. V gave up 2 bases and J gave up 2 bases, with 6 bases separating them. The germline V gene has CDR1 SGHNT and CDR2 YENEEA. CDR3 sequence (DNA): TGTGCCAGCAGCTTAAGAGACAACACTGAAGCTTTCTTT. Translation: CASSLRDNTEAFF.

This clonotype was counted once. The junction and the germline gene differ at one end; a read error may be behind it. The CDR3 nucleotides read TGTGCCAGCAGTTACGCGGGGGCACCCAATGAGCATTTCTTC. It specifies CASSYAGAPNEHFF. The chain has TRBV6-2 or TRBV6-3 and TRBJ2-1; weak D call: TRBD2 (7 bases). The CDR3 loop spans 14 amino acids. CDR1 MNHEY and CDR2 SVGEGT come from the germline V gene.

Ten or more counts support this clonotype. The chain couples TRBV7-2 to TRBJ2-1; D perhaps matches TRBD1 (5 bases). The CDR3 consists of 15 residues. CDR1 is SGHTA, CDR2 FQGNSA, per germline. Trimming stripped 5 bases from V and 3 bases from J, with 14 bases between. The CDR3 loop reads CASSRGHPNYNEQFF. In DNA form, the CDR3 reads TGTGCCAGCAGCCGCGGACACCCGAACTACAATGAGCAGTTCTTC. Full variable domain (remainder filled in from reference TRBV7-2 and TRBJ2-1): GAGVSQSPSNKVTEKGKDVELRCDPISGHTALYWYRQSLGQGLEFLIYFQGNSAPDKSGLPSDRFSAERTGGSVSTLTIQRTQQEDSAVYLCASSRGHPNYNEQFFGPGTRLTVL.

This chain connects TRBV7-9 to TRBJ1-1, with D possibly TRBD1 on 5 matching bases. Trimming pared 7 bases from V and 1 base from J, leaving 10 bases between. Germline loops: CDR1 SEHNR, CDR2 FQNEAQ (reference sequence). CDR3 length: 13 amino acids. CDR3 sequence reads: CASIPGGNTEAFF. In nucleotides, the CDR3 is TGTGCCAGCATCCCTGGGGGGAACACTGAAGCTTTCTTT.

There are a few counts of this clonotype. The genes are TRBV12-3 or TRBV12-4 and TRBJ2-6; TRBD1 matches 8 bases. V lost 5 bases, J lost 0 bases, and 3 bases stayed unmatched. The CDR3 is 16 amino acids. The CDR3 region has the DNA TGTGCCAGCAGTACCGGACAGGGCTCTGGGGCCAACGTCCTGACTTTC. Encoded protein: CASSTGQGSGANVLTF.

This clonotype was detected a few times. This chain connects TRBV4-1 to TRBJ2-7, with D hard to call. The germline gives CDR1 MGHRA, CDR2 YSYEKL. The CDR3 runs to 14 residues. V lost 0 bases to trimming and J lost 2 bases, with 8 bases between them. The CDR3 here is CASSQDRIAYEQYF. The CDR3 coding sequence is TGCGCCAGCAGCCAAGACAGGATTGCCTACGAGCAGTACTTC.

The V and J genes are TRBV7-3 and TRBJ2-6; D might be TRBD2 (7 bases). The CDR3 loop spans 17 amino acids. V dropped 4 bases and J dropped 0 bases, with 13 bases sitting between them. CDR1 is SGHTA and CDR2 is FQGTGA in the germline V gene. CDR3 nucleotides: TGTGCCAGCAGCTCCCGGGGGGCCAGCTCTGGGGCCAACGTCCTGACTTTC. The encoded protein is CASSSRGASSGANVLTF.

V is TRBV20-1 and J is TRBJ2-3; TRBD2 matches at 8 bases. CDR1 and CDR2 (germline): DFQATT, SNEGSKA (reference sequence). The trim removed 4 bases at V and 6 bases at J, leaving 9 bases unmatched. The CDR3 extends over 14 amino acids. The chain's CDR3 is CSAKWTERGDTQYF. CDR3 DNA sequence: TGCAGTGCTAAATGGACGGAGCGGGGGGATACGCAGTATTTT.

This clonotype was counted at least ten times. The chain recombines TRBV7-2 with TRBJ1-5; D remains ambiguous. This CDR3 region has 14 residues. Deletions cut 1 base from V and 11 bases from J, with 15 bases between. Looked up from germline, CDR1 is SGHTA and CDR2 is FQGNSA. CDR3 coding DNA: TGTGCCAGCAGCTTAGGAGCCAGGAGCAAAGCCCAGCATTTT. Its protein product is CASSLGARSKAQHF.

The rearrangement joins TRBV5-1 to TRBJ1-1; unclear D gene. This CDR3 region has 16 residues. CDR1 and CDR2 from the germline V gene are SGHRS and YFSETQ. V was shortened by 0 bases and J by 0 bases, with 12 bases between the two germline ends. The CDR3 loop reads CASSLGLDGLNTEAFF. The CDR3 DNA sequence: TGCGCCAGCAGCTTGGGCCTGGACGGTTTGAACACTGAAGCTTTCTTT. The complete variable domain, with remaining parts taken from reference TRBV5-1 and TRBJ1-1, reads KAGVTQTPRYLIKTRGQQVTLSCSPISGHRSVSWYQQTPGQGLQFLFEYFSETQRNKGNFPGRFSGRQFSNSRSEMNVSTLELGDSALYLCASSLGLDGLNTEAFFGQGTRLTVV.

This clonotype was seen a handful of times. CDR3 sequence (DNA): TGTGCCAGCAGTGAGCATACCGGGACAGGGAATGGCTACACCTTC. It is translated as CASSEHTGTGNGYTF. V and J are TRBV6-5 and TRBJ1-2, with 9 nucleotides matching TRBD1. Germline CDR1 reads MNHEY; CDR2 reads SVGAGI. Trimming cost V 5 bases and J 6 bases; bases outside gene matches: 10. CDR3 length: 15 residues.

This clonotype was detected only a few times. This CDR3 reads CSVRRGSYEQYF. CDR3 sequence (DNA): TGCAGCGTTCGTAGAGGCTCCTACGAGCAGTACTTC. The chain has TRBV29-1 and TRBJ2-7; D is unresolved. The V end lost 5 bases, the J end lost 0 bases, and 8 bases lay between the germline ends. There are 12 residues in the CDR3. From germline, CDR1 is SQVTM and CDR2 ANQGSEA.

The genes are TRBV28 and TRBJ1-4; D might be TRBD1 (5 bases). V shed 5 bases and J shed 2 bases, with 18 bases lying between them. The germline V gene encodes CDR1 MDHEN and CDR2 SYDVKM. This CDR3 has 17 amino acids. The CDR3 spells CASSLPRGAGTNEKLFF. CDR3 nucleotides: TGTGCCAGCAGTCTACCTAGGGGAGCGGGCACTAATGAAAAACTGTTTTTT.

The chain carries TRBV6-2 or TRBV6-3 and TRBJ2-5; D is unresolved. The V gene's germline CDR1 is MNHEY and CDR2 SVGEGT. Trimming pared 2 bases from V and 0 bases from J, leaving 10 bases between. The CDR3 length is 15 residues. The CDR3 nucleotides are TGTGCCAGCAGTTACAATTCCCGGGACCAAGAGACCCAGTACTTC. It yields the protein CASSYNSRDQETQYF.

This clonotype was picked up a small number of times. The CDR3 nucleotides read TGCAGTGCTAACCCGCCTGGACTGACGAACACTGAAGCTTTCTTT. Protein product: CSANPPGLTNTEAFF. V is TRBV20-1 and J is TRBJ1-1, with D unresolved. In germline, CDR1 is DFQATT, CDR2 SNEGSKA (reference sequence). V lost 4 bases to trimming and J lost 1 base, with 16 bases between them. The CDR3 length is 15 residues.

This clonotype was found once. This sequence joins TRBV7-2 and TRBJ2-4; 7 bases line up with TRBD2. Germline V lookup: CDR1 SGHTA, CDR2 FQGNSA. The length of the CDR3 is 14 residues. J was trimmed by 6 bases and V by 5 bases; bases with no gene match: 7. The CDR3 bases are TGTGCCAGCAGCCTACGGGGAGGGTTAAACATTCAGTACTTC. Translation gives CASSLRGGLNIQYF.

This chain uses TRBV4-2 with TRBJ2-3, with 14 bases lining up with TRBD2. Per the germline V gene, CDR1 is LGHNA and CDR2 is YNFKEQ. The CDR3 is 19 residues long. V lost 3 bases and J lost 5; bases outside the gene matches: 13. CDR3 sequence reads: CASSQWGTRTSGGLDTQYF. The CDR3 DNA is TGTGCCAGCAGCCAGTGGGGGACGCGGACTAGCGGGGGGTTAGATACGCAGTATTTT.

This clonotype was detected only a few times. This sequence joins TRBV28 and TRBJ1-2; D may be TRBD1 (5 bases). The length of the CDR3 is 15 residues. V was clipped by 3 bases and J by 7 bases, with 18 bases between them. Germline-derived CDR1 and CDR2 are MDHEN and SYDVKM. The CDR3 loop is CASSFGDPLWTGYTF. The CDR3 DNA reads TGTGCCAGCAGTTTTGGGGACCCACTTTGGACTGGCTACACCTTC.

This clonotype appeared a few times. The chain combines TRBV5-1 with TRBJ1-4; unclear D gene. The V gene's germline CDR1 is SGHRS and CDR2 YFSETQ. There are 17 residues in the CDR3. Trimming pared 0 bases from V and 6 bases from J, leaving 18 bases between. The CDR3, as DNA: TGCGCCAGCAGCTTGGGGAAGTTGGCTATCCGGGATGAAAAACTGTTTTTT. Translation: CASSLGKLAIRDEKLFF.

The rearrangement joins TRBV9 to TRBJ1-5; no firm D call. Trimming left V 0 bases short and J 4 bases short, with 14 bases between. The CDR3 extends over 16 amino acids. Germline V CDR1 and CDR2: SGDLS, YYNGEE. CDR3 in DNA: TGTGCCAGCAGCGTAGGGGATAGGATCGGTAATCAGCCCCAGCATTTT. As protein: CASSVGDRIGNQPQHF.

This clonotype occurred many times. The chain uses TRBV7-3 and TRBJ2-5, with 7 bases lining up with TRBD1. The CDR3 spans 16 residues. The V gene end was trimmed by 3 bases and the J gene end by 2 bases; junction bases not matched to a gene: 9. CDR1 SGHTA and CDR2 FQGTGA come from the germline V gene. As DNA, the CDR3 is TGTGCCAGCAGCTTCCTGGGACAGCTAGTACAAGAGACCCAGTACTTC. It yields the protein CASSFLGQLVQETQYF.

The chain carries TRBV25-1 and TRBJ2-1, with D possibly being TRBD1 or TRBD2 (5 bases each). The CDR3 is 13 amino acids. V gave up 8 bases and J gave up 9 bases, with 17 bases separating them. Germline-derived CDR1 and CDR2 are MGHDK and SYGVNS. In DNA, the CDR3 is TGTGCCAGCCGGGAACAGGCCCAGGGTGAGCAGTTCTTC. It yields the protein CASREQAQGEQFF.

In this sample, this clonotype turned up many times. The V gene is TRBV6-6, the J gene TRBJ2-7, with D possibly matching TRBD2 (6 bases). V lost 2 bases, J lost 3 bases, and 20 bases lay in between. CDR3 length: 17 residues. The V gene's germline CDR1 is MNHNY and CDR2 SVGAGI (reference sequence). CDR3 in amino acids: CASSYRLGASAGYEQYF. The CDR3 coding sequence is TGTGCCAGCAGTTACCGGCTTGGGGCTAGCGCGGGCTACGAGCAGTACTTC.

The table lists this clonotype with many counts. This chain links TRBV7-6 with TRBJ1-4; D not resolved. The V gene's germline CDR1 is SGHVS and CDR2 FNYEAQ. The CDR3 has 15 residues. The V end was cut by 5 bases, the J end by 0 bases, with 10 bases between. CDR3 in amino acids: CASSRTAATNEKLFF. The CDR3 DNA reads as TGTGCCAGCAGCAGGACGGCTGCAACTAATGAAAAACTGTTTTTT.